One sample yielded the 16 T cell receptor beta chains listed below, sequenced in a study of blood T cell repertoires in COVID-19. Assay: immunoSEQ multiplex PCR; the TCRdb copy retains only in-frame clones and omits some. The table lists 200,000 to 250,000 clones, about 88% of them singletons. The sample taken for sequencing was peripheral blood. Source of these receptors: a middle-aged woman who had recovered from COVID-19.

This chain connects TRBV10-3 to TRBJ1-5; 12 bases fit TRBD1. CDR1 is ENHRY, CDR2 SYGVKD, per germline. Unmatched junction bases numbered 9, after V lost 4 bases and J lost 8 bases. CDR3 length: 16 amino acids. The CDR3 sequence is CAISGQGQGAGEPQHF. The CDR3 nucleotides read TGTGCCATCAGTGGACAGGGACAGGGGGCTGGGGAGCCCCAGCATTTT.

The chain has TRBV14 and TRBJ1-6, with a weak D call TRBD1 (5 bases). The V end was cut by 1 base, the J end by 10 bases, with 14 bases between. Germline V CDR1 and CDR2: SGHDN, FVKESK. The CDR3 has 15 amino acids. The CDR3 DNA reads as TGTGCCAGCAGCCAAGTCACGGGGGTCGGGTCACCCCTCCACTTT. Amino acid sequence: CASSQVTGVGSPLHF.

This clone was detected only a few times. This chain connects TRBV7-6 to TRBJ1-2; weak D call: TRBD1 (6 bases). CDR1 and CDR2 (germline): SGHVS, FNYEAQ. The CDR3 consists of 15 residues. Trimming shortened V by 1 base and J by 6 bases, and 15 bases separated the two germline ends. The CDR3 spells CASSLDSGGANGYTF. The CDR3, as DNA: TGTGCCAGCAGCTTAGACAGCGGGGGCGCAAATGGCTACACCTTC.

The genes are TRBV11-2 and TRBJ2-1, with 8 nucleotides matching TRBD1. The CDR3 extends over 15 amino acids. Germline values: CDR1 SGHAT, CDR2 FQNNGV. With V trimmed by 1 base and J by 4 bases, 3 bases remained unmatched. For the CDR3, the DNA is TGTGCCAGCAGCTTAGCCAGGGGGCCTTACAATGAGCAGTTCTTC. Translation: CASSLARGPYNEQFF.

The gene calls are TRBV19 and TRBJ1-4, with TRBD1 matching over 11 bases. This CDR3 is 19 amino acids long. V was clipped by 5 bases and J by 8 bases; unmatched bases: 19. Germline V CDR1 and CDR2: LNHDA, SQIVND (reference sequence). The CDR3 DNA reads TGTGCCAGTAGTGGAGATCAACGGGACAGGGGGAAAGGGTACGAAAAACTGTTTTTT. This codes for CASSGDQRDRGKGYEKLFF. Full variable domain (missing parts from reference TRBV19 and TRBJ1-4): DGGITQSPKYLFRKEGQNVTLSCEQNLNHDAMYWYRQDPGQGLRLIYYSQIVNDFQKGDIAEGYSVSREKKESFPLTVTSAQKNPTAFYLCASSGDQRDRGKGYEKLFFGSGTQLSVL.

This sequence joins TRBV27 and TRBJ1-6; TRBD1 is a possible D gene (6 bases). The CDR3 is made up of 14 amino acids. Germline V CDR1 and CDR2: MNHEY, SMNVEV (reference sequence). V was shortened by 4 bases and J by 6 bases, with 10 bases between the two germline ends. The CDR3 region is CASSSTGTNSPLHF. The CDR3 bases are TGTGCCAGCAGTTCGACAGGTACTAATTCACCCCTCCACTTT.

The J gene is TRBJ2-7, the V gene TRBV7-9, with 7 bases aligning to TRBD1. In germline, CDR1 is SEHNR, CDR2 FQNEAQ (reference sequence). This CDR3 region has 15 residues. V lost 6 bases to trimming and J lost 2 bases; unmatched junction nucleotides: 10. CDR3 region: CASSPTGRGPYEQYF. CDR3 bases: TGTGCCAGCAGTCCTACGGGAAGGGGGCCCTACGAGCAGTACTTC.

CDR3: CAIRGRGETQYF. CDR3 sequence (DNA): TGTGCCATCAGGGGCAGGGGAGAGACCCAGTACTTC. This chain uses TRBV10-3 with TRBJ2-5, with D perhaps TRBD1 (6 bases). Germline CDR1 ENHRY, CDR2 SYGVKD. This CDR3 contains 12 residues. Deletions cut 6 bases from V and 4 bases from J, with 9 bases between.

The sample holds one count of this clone. This chain joins TRBV28 and TRBJ2-4; no clear D. The CDR3 is 13 amino acids. Trimming removed 5 bases from V and 7 bases from J, with 12 bases in between. Germline CDR1 reads MDHEN; CDR2 reads SYDVKM. This CDR3 reads CASSPRNQNIQYF. DNA for the CDR3: TGTGCCAGCAGTCCTCGAAATCAGAACATTCAGTACTTC.

Only one count was recorded for this clone. This sequence joins TRBV19 and TRBJ2-7; TRBD1 agrees at 7 bases. J lost 5 bases, V lost 2 bases, and 9 bases had no gene match. The CDR3 totals 15 residues. CDR1 and CDR2 from the germline V gene are LNHDA and SQIVND (reference sequence). CDR3 DNA sequence: TGTGCCAGTAGTATACTCTCAGGGGGTGGGCACGAGCAGTACTTC. It encodes CASSILSGGGHEQYF.

The V gene is TRBV7-9, the J gene TRBJ2-3; TRBD2 matches at 15 bases. This CDR3 is 17 amino acids long. Germline assignment: CDR1 SEHNR and CDR2 FQNEAQ (reference sequence). Germline trimming cut 6 bases from V and 1 base from J; bases unmatched to any gene: 5. This CDR3 reads CASSQRTSGGGTDTQYF. The CDR3 DNA follows: TGTGCCAGCAGTCAAAGGACTAGCGGGGGGGGCACAGATACGCAGTATTTT.

This chain uses TRBV5-1 with TRBJ2-7, with 9 nucleotides matching TRBD1. Germline CDR1 is SGHRS and CDR2 is YFSETQ. Trimming took 0 bases from V and 5 from J; bases not matched to a gene: 12. The CDR3 has 17 amino acids. The CDR3 region is CASSLGTGTGGGHEQYF. CDR3 in DNA: TGCGCCAGCAGCTTGGGAACCGGTACAGGGGGCGGCCACGAGCAGTACTTC. The full variable domain, rest sourced from reference TRBV5-1 and TRBJ2-7, is KAGVTQTPRYLIKTRGQQVTLSCSPISGHRSVSWYQQTPGQGLQFLFEYFSETQRNKGNFPGRFSGRQFSNSRSEMNVSTLELGDSALYLCASSLGTGTGGGHEQYFGPGTRLTVT.

V and J are TRBV5-6 and TRBJ1-3; 9 bases are shared with TRBD1. This CDR3 has 14 amino acids. Germline values: CDR1 SGHDT, CDR2 YYEEEE. The junction had 5 bases not matched to a gene; V was cut back by 2 bases and J by 8 bases. DNA for the CDR3: TGTGCCAGCAGCTTCGGGACAGGGCGAGACACCATATATTTT. Its translation is CASSFGTGRDTIYF.

Concerning this clone: The same CDR3 arises from other DNA sequences in this sample as well. The gene calls are TRBV9 and TRBJ2-7, with 8 bases identical to TRBD1. The germline CDR1 and CDR2 sequences are SGDLS and YYNGEE. This CDR3 spans 13 amino acids. Trimming cost V 3 bases and J 3 bases; bases outside gene matches: 2. The CDR3, as DNA: TGTGCCAGCAGCGAAGGGACAGGCTACGAGCAGTACTTC. This encodes CASSEGTGYEQYF.

This clone was counted between two and nine times. The chain carries TRBV30 and TRBJ2-1; 8 nucleotides match TRBD2. The germline V gene has CDR1 GTSNPN and CDR2 SVGIG (reference sequence). This CDR3 spans 13 amino acids. V lost 4 bases to trimming and J lost 9 bases; unmatched junction nucleotides: 8. In DNA form, the CDR3 reads TGTGCCTGGATTCTACCGGCGGGGGGTGAGCAGTTCTTC. It yields the protein CAWILPAGGEQFF.

Points on this clone: No conserved phenylalanine or tryptophan ends this CDR3, so it is likely a read error. The chain is built from TRBV5-1 and TRBJ2-7; 10 bases fit TRBD1. Unmatched junction bases numbered 6, after V lost 6 bases and J lost 0 bases. The germline V gene has CDR1 SGHRS and CDR2 YFSETQ. The CDR3 is made up of 15 amino acids. The CDR3 DNA sequence: TGCGCCAGCAAAATGGACAGGGGGAGCTCCTACGAGCAGTACCTC. It translates to CASKMDRGSSYEQYL.